The entry that follows covers one TCR beta chain sequence. In its sample, this clone was seen a few times. Its antigen specificity is not known. Qualities for individual bases were not recorded, and no much larger clone is one base off. This record belongs to a study of beta chain features in type 1 diabetes (dated by TCRdb to 2017 to 2018). A note on the overall study: Mean age, gender distribution, total cell number and subset yield were not different between patients and healthy donors. A total of 100 million to 140 million sorted cells were examined across all samples, and the number of cells per subset was strongly correlated with RNA yield. The study compared the TCRB repertoires of sorted circulating CD4+ T cell subsets in recently diagnosed type 1 diabetes patients with those in matched healthy donors. Regulatory and stem cell-like memory subsets were obtained from only 8 patients and roughly eight healthy donors, while naive and central memory subsets were obtained from all 30 or so donors. Results the study describes overall, beyond this receptor: PCR might favor shorter templates, but patient and control samples were amplified and corrected together, so any skew would affect both groups equally. Because cDNA rather than genomic DNA was sequenced, highly expressing activated cells could have been over-represented, although no difference in activation and CD3 levels was found between groups. Because the HLA sub-analyses included only small numbers of individuals, any influence of HLA type on TCRB rearrangement was left unresolved. At VDJ recombination sites, type 1 diabetes patients had fewer insertions and more deleted nucleotides, which implies abnormalities in thymic rearrangement. A moderate but significant shortening of TCRB CDR3 length was observed in type 1 diabetes patients in all four CD4+ subsets. The naive, central memory and regulatory TCRB repertoires appeared to resemble one another more closely among patients than among healthy donors.

From each donor, a single peripheral blood sample of roughly 0.11 L on average was drawn into heparinised tubes. Naive, central memory, regulatory and stem cell-like memory CD4+ T cells were sorted on a BD FACSAria II using a panel including CD45RO, CCR7, CD25, CD127, CD95 and CD27. All sorted populations exceeded 98% purity. Right away, PBMCs were isolated by Lymphoprep density gradient centrifugation and were stained directly, with no culture step. So that batch effects would be minimized, each experiment stained and sorted samples in pairs, pairing one healthy donor with one patient. From the cysteine through the phenylalanine, the CDR3 covers 15 amino acids. The CDR3 DNA has 45 bases and is translated from base 1. In the germline V gene, CDR1 corresponds to SGDLS and CDR2 to YYNGEE. Relative to germline, V is 2 bases shorter and J is 6 bases shorter, with 18 bases between their ends. The High Capacity cDNA Reverse Transcription Kit was used to reverse transcribe all of the isolated RNA, meaning that expressed TCRB transcripts were what got sequenced. Naive, central memory and regulatory T cell samples underwent deep immunoSEQ sequencing, averaging around 3.9 million total reads per sample. After sorted cells were lysed in RLT buffer, RNA was extracted with DNase-treated RNeasy Micro or Mini kits, with the choice depending on cell number. Each cell subset was processed on its own to prevent cross-contamination, while patient and healthy donor samples were processed together. The immunoSEQ multiplex PCR was used to amplify TCRB sequences from cDNA, generating 87-bp fragments that spanned the CDR3 region. Sequencing of the amplicons was done on the Illumina HiSeq platform. Concerning the study's data processing: Synthetic template baselines were used to correct PCR bias computationally, reads within Hamming distance 2 were collapsed, and singletons that could not be merged were discarded. Reads were aligned against IMGT to assign V, D and J genes, CDR3 length and insertions or deletions at six rearrangement sites. Within each subset, clonotype counts were normalized to sorted cell number, and only after that were true diversity and Gini coefficients computed with the tcR R package. Repertoire sharing was quantified using the overlap coefficient calculated on TCRB nucleotide sequences. Out-of-frame TCRB sequences from naive cells were analyzed as a proxy for the pre-selection repertoire. Entries here come from immuneACCESS through TCRdb and include only in-frame sequences with V and J called. Some clones fail to appear in such tables; in the studies checked, an unresolved V gene covers under half of the shortfall, and the cause of the remainder is unknown. That table gives V, J and clone size, and the DNA gave D and trimming. Recorded for this sample are roughly 730,000 clones; under 15% of them occurred a single time. The ten largest clones add up to roughly 0.022% of the sample.

The sample comprised naive CD4+ T cells from blood. The cell subset or site label, read with the paper, signifies: true naive CD4+ T cells. This clonotype was sampled from a man younger than 35 with type 1 diabetes. The chain was built from TRBV9 and TRBJ2-7; the D gene assignment is ambiguous. CDR3 region: CASSVGFGYSGEQYF. The DNA sequence is given as TGTGCCAGCAGCGTTGGATTTGGATATTCAGGCGAGCAGTACTTC.